Each of the 23 T cell receptor beta chains below was sequenced from the same sample in a study of vaccination and CD4 T cells after COVID-19. The treatment was: roughly 11-day PBMC culture with coronavirus spike peptide pools or control peptides (ViraFEST assay). The study sequenced cultured CD4+ T cell DNA using the Oncomine TCR Beta short-read assay. Using its own MiXCR run on the PCR reads, TCRdb lists one record per CDR3 protein. The data contain roughly 11,000 distinct CDR3 sequences, about 38% of them seen just once; the ten biggest clones take up roughly 10%. These receptors have no known antigen. This material consisted of CD4+ T cells from blood, cultured in vitro, taken after SARS-CoV-2 vaccination. Source of these receptors: a human donor who had recovered from COVID-19.

This clonotype has just a few counts. The V gene is TRBV28, the J gene TRBJ2-5; 11 positions agree with TRBD2. Germline V gene data show CDR1 as MDHEN and CDR2 as SYDVKM. With V trimmed by 0 bases and J by 3 bases, 9 bases remained unmatched. The CDR3 has 18 residues. CDR3 nucleotide sequence: TGTGCCAGCAGTTTATGGGGTAGCGGGAGGGCCTGGGAAGAGACCCAGTACTTC. Translated: CASSLWGSGRAWEETQYF.

V gene TRBV27 combines with J gene TRBJ2-6, with TRBD1 matching 9 bases. The CDR3 has 18 residues. J was trimmed by 0 bases and V by 5 bases; bases with no gene match: 8. Germline loops: CDR1 MNHEY, CDR2 SMNVEV (reference sequence). The CDR3 loop reads CASSPGTGPVSGANVLTF. CDR3 DNA: TGTGCCAGCAGTCCTGGGACAGGGCCCGTCTCTGGGGCCAACGTCCTGACTTTC.

This clonotype was counted a few times. The chain couples TRBV7-6 to TRBJ2-1; TRBD1 agrees at 7 bases. Germline V gives CDR1 SGHVS, CDR2 FNYEAQ. The V gene end was trimmed by 1 base and the J gene end by 5 bases; junction bases not matched to a gene: 5. The CDR3 runs to 15 residues. In DNA form, the CDR3 reads TGTGCCAGCAGCTTAGGGACAGGCATGAACAATGAGCAGTTCTTC. This encodes CASSLGTGMNNEQFF.

The chain carries TRBV20-1 and TRBJ1-2, with 12 nucleotides matching TRBD1. This CDR3 comprises 14 residues. Germline assignment: CDR1 DFQATT and CDR2 SNEGSKA (reference sequence). V lost 5 bases and J lost 7; bases outside the gene matches: 8. As DNA, the CDR3 is TGCAGTGCTGCTTCCCGGGACAGGGGGCCTGGCTACACCTTC. Its protein product is CSAASRDRGPGYTF.

The V and J genes are TRBV20-1 and TRBJ1-5; TRBD1 agrees at 11 bases. The CDR3 runs 14 residues. Germline V gives CDR1 DFQATT, CDR2 SNEGSKA (reference sequence). J lost 7 bases, V lost 5 bases, and 7 bases had no gene match. In nucleotides, the CDR3 is TGCAGTGCTGCCCGGGACAGGGGGGAACAGCCCCAGCATTTT. This sequence encodes CSAARDRGEQPQHF.

The chain combines TRBV20-1 with TRBJ1-1; D ambiguous. The germline V and J ends were trimmed by 4 bases and 4 bases, with 13 bases remaining between them. The CDR3 contains 13 residues. Per germline, CDR1 DFQATT and CDR2 SNEGSKA (reference sequence). The CDR3: CSAIRMEGTEAFF. DNA of the CDR3: TGCAGTGCTATCCGTATGGAGGGCACTGAAGCTTTCTTT.

This clonotype occurred once. DNA of the CDR3: TGTGCCAGCAAGGGTCAGGGGATAGGAAACACTGAAGCTTTCTTT. Protein sequence: CASKGQGIGNTEAFF. This chain uses TRBV6-1 with TRBJ1-1; maybe TRBD1 (6 bases). The CDR3 runs to 15 residues. Germline CDR1 is MNHNS and CDR2 is SASEGT. Deletions cut 7 bases from V and 2 bases from J, with 17 bases between.

The sample holds a few counts of this clonotype. This chain connects TRBV6-2 or TRBV6-3 to TRBJ2-3, with D perhaps matching TRBD1 (6 bases). The CDR3 is made up of 13 amino acids. Trimming left V 10 bases short and J 3 bases short, with 14 bases between. Germline V gene lookup returns CDR1 MNHEY and CDR2 SVGEGT. CDR3 sequence: CATGDRFTDTQYF. Here the CDR3 DNA reads TGTGCCACCGGCGACAGGTTTACAGATACGCAGTATTTT.

The chain couples TRBV20-1 to TRBJ1-1, with 7 bases that match TRBD1. V shed 0 bases and J 0 bases; nucleotides not matched to a gene: 13. Per the germline V gene, CDR1 is DFQATT and CDR2 is SNEGSKA (reference sequence). The CDR3 is 18 residues long. The CDR3 DNA is TGCAGTGCTAGAGATCAGCAGGGGGAGCGTCTCATGAACACTGAAGCTTTCTTT. It is translated as CSARDQQGERLMNTEAFF.

The chain links TRBV10-3 to TRBJ2-7, with D unresolved. Germline V CDR1 and CDR2: ENHRY, SYGVKD. V lost 3 bases and J lost 6, with 12 bases in between. This CDR3 is built from 13 residues. The CDR3 loop is CAISDLSSGEQYF. CDR3 sequence (DNA): TGTGCCATCAGTGACTTGTCGTCAGGCGAGCAGTACTTC.

The table lists this clonotype with a few counts. The chain carries TRBV20-1 and TRBJ2-3; TRBD2 aligns across 10 bases. The V segment lost 5 bases and the J segment 5 bases; nucleotides outside the gene matches: 7. The CDR3 length is 14 residues. Per germline, CDR1 DFQATT and CDR2 SNEGSKA (reference sequence). The CDR3 here is CSARAGGPGDTQYF. The CDR3 bases are TGCAGTGCTCGAGCGGGAGGGCCAGGAGATACGCAGTATTTT.

The chain recombines TRBV6-1 with TRBJ2-1, with 10 bases identical to TRBD2. CDR1 is MNHNS and CDR2 is SASEGT in the germline V gene. The CDR3 runs 16 residues. V lost 6 bases, J lost 6 bases, and 11 bases stayed unmatched. The CDR3 sequence: CASSLGASGSINEQFF. Here the CDR3 DNA reads TGTGCCAGCAGCTTAGGAGCTAGCGGGAGTATCAATGAGCAGTTCTTC.

This clonotype was seen a handful of times. This chain connects TRBV19 to TRBJ1-5, with D possibly being TRBD1 (5 bases). From germline, CDR1 is LNHDA and CDR2 SQIVND (reference sequence). V lost 0 bases and J 5 bases, leaving 11 bases between the germline ends. The length of the CDR3 is 15 residues. CDR3 in DNA: TGTGCCAGTAGTATAGATGGGGGGAGCTATCAGCCCCAGCATTTT. It encodes CASSIDGGSYQPQHF.

This chain uses TRBV19 with TRBJ2-6; 9 positions match TRBD1. The V and J ends lost 1 base and 4 bases, in that order; junction bases with no gene match: 5. Germline lookup yields CDR1 LNHDA and CDR2 SQIVND (reference sequence). The length of the CDR3 is 17 residues. The DNA of the CDR3 is TGTGCCAGTAGTATAGGGACAGGGGTATCAGGGGCCAACGTCCTGACTTTC. This sequence encodes CASSIGTGVSGANVLTF.

This clonotype was detected a few times. This chain connects TRBV7-9 to TRBJ2-7; unclear D gene. The CDR3 is 13 amino acids. V was pared by 3 bases and J by 3 bases, with 9 bases between. Looked up from germline, CDR1 is SEHNR and CDR2 is FQNEAQ (reference sequence). As DNA, the CDR3 is TGTGCCAGCAGCTTCGGCCTTGTCTACGAGCAGTACTTC. Its translation is CASSFGLVYEQYF.

The chain combines TRBV6-1 with TRBJ1-2; unclear D gene. Germline V gene sequence: CDR1 MNHNS, CDR2 SASEGT. Trimming cost V 5 bases and J 0 bases, with 13 bases left between them. The CDR3 length is 15 residues. CDR3 amino acids: CASSPRAHPNYGYTF. The CDR3 region has the DNA TGTGCCAGCAGTCCGAGGGCGCATCCTAACTATGGCTACACCTTC.

This chain joins TRBV7-2 and TRBJ2-7; 13 bases fit TRBD2. In germline, CDR1 is SGHTA, CDR2 FQGNSA. The CDR3 spans 15 residues. Losses at the gene ends were 7 bases for V and 6 bases for J; bases not matched to a gene: 9. In nucleotides, the CDR3 is TGTGCCAGCACCAAACTAGCGGGAGGGCCGGGCGAGCAGTACTTC. Translating gives CASTKLAGGPGEQYF.

CDR3 amino acids: CATSDPLSREYF. CDR3 DNA sequence: TGTGCCACCAGTGATCCCTTAAGTCGAGAGTACTTC. The chain employs TRBV24-1 and TRBJ2-5; D unresolved. Germline CDR1 is KGHDR and CDR2 is SFDVKD. CDR3 size: 12 residues. V shed 3 bases and J shed 12 bases, with 13 bases lying between them.

The rearrangement joins TRBV27 to TRBJ2-2, with 7 bases aligning to TRBD2. The J segment lost 3 bases and the V segment lost 7 bases, leaving 8 bases of the junction unmatched. This CDR3 is 15 amino acids long. CDR1 is MNHEY and CDR2 is SMNVEV in the germline V gene (reference sequence). This CDR3 reads CASTLRGMDTGELFF. The CDR3 bases are TGTGCCAGCACCTTGCGGGGGATGGACACCGGGGAGCTGTTTTTT.

Only a few counts were recorded for this clonotype. The chain links TRBV27 to TRBJ2-2, with D possibly being TRBD2 (5 bases). Germline-derived CDR1 and CDR2 are MNHEY and SMNVEV (reference sequence). The length of the CDR3 is 15 residues. V was cut by 4 bases and J by 0 bases, with 9 bases left in between. DNA for the CDR3: TGTGCCAGCAGTTGGCGAGGGTCGAACACCGGGGAGCTGTTTTTT. This codes for CASSWRGSNTGELFF.

This chain uses TRBV12-3 or TRBV12-4 with TRBJ2-1; the D is unclear. The CDR3 has 13 residues. V lost 6 bases, J lost 3 bases, and 9 bases lay in between. CDR3 in amino acids: CASRRASYNEQFF. CDR3 DNA sequence: TGTGCCAGCAGAAGAGCTAGCTACAATGAGCAGTTCTTC.

This chain connects TRBV6-1 to TRBJ1-1, with D perhaps matching TRBD1 (6 bases). The CDR3 is 15 amino acids. With 6 bases removed from V and 0 bases from J, the gap between germline ends came to 14 bases. The germline gives CDR1 MNHNS, CDR2 SASEGT. CDR3 residues: CASSSDRMMNTEAFF. CDR3 nucleotide sequence: TGTGCCAGCAGCTCGGACAGAATGATGAACACTGAAGCTTTCTTT.

This chain joins TRBV19 and TRBJ2-1; D is possibly TRBD1 or TRBD2 (5 bases each). The CDR3 contains 12 residues. V was trimmed by 10 bases and J by 8 bases, leaving 15 bases between them. CDR1 and CDR2 (germline): LNHDA, SQIVND (reference sequence). CDR3 loop: CATPPGRDEQFF. The CDR3 nucleotides are TGTGCCACCCCCCCGGGACGAGATGAGCAGTTCTTC.